This T cell receptor (beta chain) was recorded in a study of blood T cell repertoires in COVID-19. About the study: COVID-19 samples collected from the United States, Italy and Spain covered acute and convalescent phases. T cells, B-cell-depleted T cells, or PBMCs supplied cDNA or gDNA.

Germline V gene lookup returns CDR1 LGHNA and CDR2 YNFKEQ. The CDR3 consists of 17 residues. The V and J ends lost 3 bases and 2 bases respectively, with 17 bases between them. Original analysis: Nucleated cell number was recorded as an estimate derived from reference gene primer amplification. The table came from immunoSEQ multiplex PCR; TCRdb's copy has only in-frame clones and leaves some out. The D gene and trimming were derived from the DNA, and the V and J assignments and clone size from that table. The sample records about 190,000 clones, approximately 90% being singletons. The J gene is TRBJ1-5, the V gene TRBV4-2; tentatively, D is TRBD1 (5 bases). What was sequenced was peripheral blood. This TCR was sampled from a man between 35 and 55 years old with active or convalescent COVID-19. The CDR3 spells CASSQEETQGGNQPQHF. Written as DNA, the CDR3 is TGTGCCAGCAGCCAGGAAGAGACACAAGGGGGCAATCAGCCCCAGCATTTT.